These T cell receptor beta chains were read from a single sample in a study of OX40 agonist ivuxolimab in advanced cancers. Sequenced by immunoSEQ multiplex PCR; TCRdb stores in-frame clones only, minus some. The repertoire has about 40,000 clones, 80% to 90% of them found once; the top ten carry about 4.3%. The material sequenced was CD4+ or CD8+ T cells sorted from blood, taken in a trial of the OX40 agonist ivuxolimab. These receptors were collected from an adult with an advanced solid tumor such as melanoma, head and neck, liver or kidney cancer. Each CDR3 is given with its conserved first and last residue. A D gene is named only where the DNA matches it firmly. A clone size is listed for some rows: how often the clone was seen (once, few, many), or a class if it is expanded.

>TRBJ2-5|-|TRBV30|TRBD1
TGTGCCTGGGAAGGACAGGCGCGCCTGAAGACCCAGTACTTC
CAWEGQARLKTQYF
>TRBJ1-1|-|TRBV29-1|-
TGCAGCGTTGAGGAACAGTTGAACACTGAAGCTTTCTTT
CSVEEQLNTEAFF
>TRBJ2-3|-|TRBV19|-
TGTGCCAGTAGTGTCACAGATACGCAGTATTTT
CASSVTDTQYF
>TRBJ2-7|-|TRBV6-1|-
TGTGCCAGCAGTCAGGGGAGCTCCTACGAGCAGTACTTC
CASSQGSSYEQYF
>TRBJ1-2|-|TRBV5-6|-
TGTGCCAGCAGAACGGGACCATATGGCTACACCTTC
CASRTGPYGYTF
>TRBJ2-7|-|TRBV18|TRBD1
TGTGCCAGCTCACCACAAGAAACAGGGGGCTACGAGCAGTACTTC
CASSPQETGGYEQYF
>TRBJ1-2|-|TRBV27|-
TGTGCCAGCAGTTTATTGACCCGCCCGGGGATGGGAGGCTACACCTTC
CASSLLTRPGMGGYTF
>TRBJ1-1|once|TRBV19|-
TGTGCCAGTAGTATCTCCAGGGGTTGGGAGGAGAACACTGAAGCTTTCTTT
CASSISRGWEENTEAFF
>TRBJ1-4|-|TRBV28|-
TGTGCCAGCAGTTTTGCAACGACAACTAATGAAAAACTGTTTTTT
CASSFATTTNEKLFF
>TRBJ2-7|-|TRBV30|-
TGTGCCTGGAGTAGAAGTGGATTAGGGCTAGACGAGCAGTACTTC
CAWSRSGLGLDEQYF
>TRBJ1-2|-|TRBV30|-
TGTGCCTGGAGCAGGGAGTCAAACTATGGCTACACCTTC
CAWSRESNYGYTF
>TRBJ2-7|-|TRBV28|-
TGTGCCAGCAGTGACCCAACCCTGACCTACGAGCAGTACTTC
CASSDPTLTYEQYF
>TRBJ2-7|once|TRBV4-1|TRBD2
TGCGCCAGCAGCCAAGGACTAGCCTCCTACGAGCAGTACTTC
CASSQGLASYEQYF
>TRBJ2-1|-|TRBV10-1|TRBD2
TGCGCCAGCAGCGATACGACGGGACTAGCGGGAGATATAAGTGAGCAGTTCTTC
CASSDTTGLAGDISEQFF
>TRBJ2-7|-|TRBV7-2|-
TGTGCCAGCAGCTTAGCGGGGGCTTTGACGGAGCAGTACTTC
CASSLAGALTEQYF
>TRBJ2-5|-|TRBV19|TRBD1
TGTGCCAGTAGTGAGGGGGCTAGGGAGACCCAGTACTTC
CASSEGARETQYF
>TRBJ2-1|-|TRBV28|TRBD1
TGTGCCAGCAGCGGGACAGGGCTCCCCAATGAGCAGTTCTTC
CASSGTGLPNEQFF
>TRBJ2-1|-|TRBV4-2|TRBD2
TGTGCCAGCAGCCAGGAACTAGCGGCCTACAATGAGCAGTTCTTC
CASSQELAAYNEQFF
>TRBJ1-1|-|TRBV13|-
TGTGCCAGCAGCTTAGGCCTCCGCGGGGTGAACACTGAAGCTTTCTTT
CASSLGLRGVNTEAFF
>TRBJ2-5|-|TRBV5-6|TRBD1
TGTGCCAGCAGCTCCCTAGGGACAGGCAGAGAGACCCAGTACTTC
CASSSLGTGRETQYF
>TRBJ2-1|-|TRBV7-3|TRBD1
TGTGCCAGCAGCTCACCGGGACAGGGGCTGAATGAGCAGTTCTTC
CASSSPGQGLNEQFF
>TRBJ2-3|-|TRBV5-4|-
TGTGCCAGCAGCTGGGGTGCGGACCCGACGGATACGCAGTATTTT
CASSWGADPTDTQYF
>TRBJ2-3|-|TRBV5-5|-
TGTGCCAGCAGCTTGGCGGCAGGGGTGGGACACACAGATACGCAGTATTTT
CASSLAAGVGHTDTQYF
>TRBJ1-5|few|TRBV28|-
TGTGCCAGCAGTCCCCCCCAGGGATCTGGCCGGGAATCCCAGCATTTT
CASSPPQGSGRESQHF
>TRBJ1-2|-|TRBV7-9|-
TGTGCCAGCAGCTTAGTCGGGGGGGCCTTCTATGGCTACACCTTC
CASSLVGGAFYGYTF
>TRBJ2-1|-|TRBV2|TRBD1
TGTGCCAGCAGGGAGTACGAGACAGGGGATGGGGAGCAGTTCTTC
CASREYETGDGEQFF
>TRBJ2-7|-|TRBV6-6|-
TGTGCCAGCGGAGGCACCTACGAGCAGTACTTC
CASGGTYEQYF
>TRBJ1-2|-|TRBV30|-
TGTGCCTGGACAGGGTCTGGCTATGGCTACACCTTC
CAWTGSGYGYTF
>TRBJ2-1|-|TRBV30|-
TGTGCCTGGAGAGCGGGTTTCTCCTACAATGAGCAGTTCTTC
CAWRAGFSYNEQFF
>TRBJ1-2|-|TRBV9|TRBD1
TGTGCCAGCAGCCGGGACAGCTTCTATGGCTACACCTTC
CASSRDSFYGYTF
>TRBJ2-5|-|TRBV5-6|TRBD2
TGTGCCAGCAGCCGAAATAGCGGGGGGTTGGAGACCCAGTACTTC
CASSRNSGGLETQYF
>TRBJ2-1|-|TRBV2|-
TGTGCCAGCAGTTCCAGTCAGGGAGTATACAATGAGCAGTTCTTC
CASSSSQGVYNEQFF
>TRBJ2-3|-|TRBV11-1|-
TGTGCCAGCAGCTTAGCTAGAAGAGATACGCAGTATTTT
CASSLARRDTQYF
>TRBJ1-5|-|TRBV10-3|TRBD1
TGTGCCATCAGTGGGGACAGGGCGAGCAATCAGCCCCAGCATTTT
CAISGDRASNQPQHF
>TRBJ2-3|-|TRBV27|TRBD2
TGTGCCAGCAGTTTATCTAGCGGGGGGGCAGATACGCAGTATTTT
CASSLSSGGADTQYF
>TRBJ2-7|-|TRBV4-2|-
TGTGCCAGCAGCCAAGCGGCTAGTCCCTACGAGCAGTACTTC
CASSQAASPYEQYF
>TRBJ2-5|-|TRBV5-6|TRBD1
TGTGCCAGCAGCTCCCAGATAAGACAGGGGGAGGAGACCCAGTACTTC
CASSSQIRQGEETQYF
>TRBJ1-4|-|TRBV6-1|-
TGTGCCAGCAGTGAACCCAGGCGGAGGGAGCGGGACGAAAAACTGTTTTTT
CASSEPRRRERDEKLFF
>TRBJ2-1|-|TRBV27|-
TGTGCCAGCAGTCGGGCAGGGGTCTACAATGAGCAGTTCTTC
CASSRAGVYNEQFF
>TRBJ2-3|-|TRBV30|-
TGTGCCTGGAGTGTAAGTCAGGAATCCTTTGCAGATACGCAGTATTTT
CAWSVSQESFADTQYF
>TRBJ1-6|-|TRBV30|-
TGTGCCTGGACTGCGACCCCACTACATAGCTCGGGTTCACCCCTCCACTTT
CAWTATPLHSSGSPLHF
>TRBJ2-2|-|TRBV19|TRBD1
TGTGCCAGTAACGTGGGACAGAGGGACACCGGGGAGCTGTTTTTT
CASNVGQRDTGELFF
>TRBJ1-2|few|TRBV4-3|TRBD1
TGCGCCAGCAGCCAAGATACTAACAGGGGGCAGACTGATGGCTACACCTTC
CASSQDTNRGQTDGYTF
>TRBJ1-4|-|TRBV5-1|-
TGCGCCAGCAGCCCGAACGGGGCACCCGGTGAAAAACTGTTTTTT
CASSPNGAPGEKLFF
>TRBJ1-6|-|TRBV28|-
TGTGCCAGCTTCCCCGGGGGGCGGGTGATTTCACCCCTCCACTTT
CASFPGGRVISPLHF
>TRBJ1-4|-|TRBV6-6|TRBD1
TGTGCCAGCTCCGGGACAGGAGCCGAAAAACTGTTTTTT
CASSGTGAEKLFF
>TRBJ1-1|-|TRBV5-1|-
TGCGCCAGCAGCTTGGGATATGTGGGCACTGAAGCTTTCTTT
CASSLGYVGTEAFF
>TRBJ1-5|-|TRBV5-5|-
TGTGCCAGCAGCCCATTCGAGGGGAGGCAATGGCCCCAGCATTTT
CASSPFEGRQWPQHF
>TRBJ2-1|-|TRBV28|TRBD2
TGTGCCAGCAGTCCCGCGGGACTAGCGGGGCGCCAGTCCTACAATGAGCAGTTCTTC
CASSPAGLAGRQSYNEQFF
>TRBJ2-3|-|TRBV7-2|TRBD2
TGTGCCAGCAGCTTACAACTAGCGGGCACAGATACGCAGTATTTT
CASSLQLAGTDTQYF